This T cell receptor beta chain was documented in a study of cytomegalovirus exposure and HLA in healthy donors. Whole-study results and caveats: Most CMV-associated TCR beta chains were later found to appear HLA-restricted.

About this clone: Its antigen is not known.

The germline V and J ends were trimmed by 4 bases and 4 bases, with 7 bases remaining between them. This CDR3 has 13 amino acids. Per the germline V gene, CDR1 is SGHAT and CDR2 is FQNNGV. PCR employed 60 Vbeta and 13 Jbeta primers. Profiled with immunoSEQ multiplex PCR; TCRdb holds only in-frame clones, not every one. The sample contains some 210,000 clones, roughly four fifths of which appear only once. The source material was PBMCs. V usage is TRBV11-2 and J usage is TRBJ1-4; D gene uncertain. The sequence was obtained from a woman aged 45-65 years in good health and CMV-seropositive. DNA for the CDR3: TGTGCCAGCAGCTCCGGGGATAATGAAAAACTGTTTTTT. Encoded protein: CASSSGDNEKLFF.